This T cell receptor beta chain appears in the sequencing data of a study of T-cell memory formation after mild COVID-19. Study background: Clusters were largely donor specific.

MiXCR, applied by TCRdb to the 5' RACE reads, yields one record per CDR3 protein. The sample carries about 110,000 distinct CDR3 sequences, about 18% recorded once. This clonotype has ten or more counts. Its matching antigen is unknown. The study, taken as a whole, reports: Among clones peaking at day 37 in the second wave, SARS-CoV-2 specificity remained unconfirmed.

V shed 5 bases and J shed 1 base, with 3 bases lying between them. The CDR3 contains 11 residues. Germline V CDR1 and CDR2: SGHRS, YFSETQ. The sample was PBMCs or a T cell subset sorted from them (not recorded which). The V call is TRBV5-1, the J call TRBJ1-1; D remains ambiguous. The sequence came from an adult woman who had mild COVID-19 (a few samples of this study predate the infection). Cell type and time point are not known. The CDR3 sequence is CASRANTEAFF. CDR3 nucleotide sequence: TGCGCCAGCAGGGCGAACACTGAAGCTTTCTTT.